The source of this T cell receptor (beta chain) is a study of T cells in Graves' hyperthyroidism and ophthalmopathy. Study-level information: Peripheral blood sampling occurred at initial diagnosis, before any treatment. Regarding the study as a whole: Most expanded thyroid clonotypes above 0.001 recurred in blood.

It was considered stable Graves' hyperthyroidism when ophthalmopathy did not progress within 18 months. For the diagnoses, clinical symptoms, serum thyroxine and TRAb, thyroid ultrasound and orbital computed tomography were used. A word on this clonotype: Its target is not known.

Amplified TCR beta CDR3 regions derived from RNA transcripts. A set of HTBI primers served as the primers for a first-round RT-PCR of the TCR CDR3. TCRdb re-analysed the multiplex PCR reads in MiXCR, keeping a single row per CDR3 protein. Of hundreds of thousands of distinct CDR3 sequences in the sample, 16% are singletons; the top ten hold around 3.9%. Material: blood. The receptor was derived from a woman aged 30 to 39 with Graves' hyperthyroidism.

CDR3 bases: TGCAGCGCCCTTCGCATTGGCAGGGAGTACGAGCAGTACTTC. Protein: CSALRIGREYEQYF. The rearrangement joins TRBV29-1 to TRBJ2-7; D could derive from TRBD1 or TRBD2 (5 bases each). The CDR3 is 14 amino acids. Germline lookup yields CDR1 SQVTM and CDR2 ANQGSEA. The germline V and J ends were trimmed by 7 bases and 4 bases, with 20 bases remaining between them.